One sample yielded the 12 T cell receptor beta chains listed below, sequenced in a study of blood T cells in healthy people across ages. For the second PCR, which ran for roughly 7 to 11 cycles, a sample-barcoded 5' primer and a J-beta primer mix were used. TCRdb reprocessed the 5' RACE reads with MiXCR, giving one entry per CDR3 protein. The data contain around 1.5 million distinct CDR3 sequences, about 35% of them seen just once; the ten biggest clones take up 11%. The sample taken for sequencing was blood. The receptors shown here come from a woman aged 30 to 39 in good health.

J is TRBJ2-1 and V is TRBV5-4; the D gene could be TRBD1 or TRBD2 (5 bases each). Trimming removed 3 bases from V and 7 bases from J, with 17 bases in between. The germline V gene encodes CDR1 SGHNT and CDR2 YYREEE (reference sequence). The CDR3 extends over 15 amino acids. CDR3 coding DNA: TGTGCCAGCAGCTCCCCTGGGACCCTTGGGAATGAGCAGTTCTTC. It is translated as CASSSPGTLGNEQFF.

This clonotype occurred a few times. The chain links TRBV7-2 to TRBJ1-6; D possibly corresponds to TRBD1 (5 bases). Germline V CDR1 and CDR2: SGHTA, FQGNSA. CDR3 length: 13 residues. Trimming took 5 bases from V and 14 from J, leaving 16 bases between them. In nucleotides, the CDR3 is TGTGCCAGCAGCCCCGACAGTGGGGCCACCCTCCACTTT. Amino acid sequence: CASSPDSGATLHF. Based on the CDR3 plus reference TRBV7-2 and TRBJ1-6, the full variable domain is GAGVSQSPSNKVTEKGKDVELRCDPISGHTALYWYRQSLGQGLEFLIYFQGNSAPDKSGLPSDRFSAERTGGSVSTLTIQRTQQEDSAVYLCASSPDSGATLHFGNGTRLTVT.

This clonotype was seen more than once but under ten times. This rearrangement joins TRBV5-8 to TRBJ1-1; 9 positions match TRBD1. CDR1 is SGHTS and CDR2 is YDEGEE in the germline V gene. With V trimmed by 3 bases and J by 2 bases, 11 bases remained unmatched. This CDR3 is built from 17 residues. CDR3 nucleotide sequence: TGTGCCAGCAGCTCCTTCCCGGGGACAGGGCGAAACACTGAAGCTTTCTTT. Its protein product is CASSSFPGTGRNTEAFF. The full variable domain, completed using reference TRBV5-8 and TRBJ1-1, is EAGVTQSPTHLIKTRGQQATLRCSPISGHTSVYWYQQALGLGLQFLLWYDEGEERNRGNFPPRFSGRQFPNYSSELNVNALELEDSALYLCASSSFPGTGRNTEAFFGQGTRLTVV.

On this clonotype itself: A much larger clone differs by one base, so this may be a read error. This chain links TRBV29-1 with TRBJ2-7; 8 bases map to TRBD2. Trimming took 4 bases from V and 6 from J; bases not matched to a gene: 8. The CDR3 extends over 13 amino acids. Per germline, CDR1 SQVTM and CDR2 ANQGSEA. CDR3 DNA: TGCAGCGTTGCGCGGGGGGCCGCCTGCGAGCAGTACTTC. Residues: CSVARGAACEQYF.

The chain has TRBV20-1 and TRBJ1-2; 12 bases map to TRBD1. After removal of 6 bases from V and 3 bases from J, the junction contained 8 bases not matched to a gene. Germline CDR1 and CDR2: DFQATT and SNEGSKA (reference sequence). The CDR3 is 15 amino acids. CDR3 nucleotides: TGCAGTGCGGGGGGGACAGGGGGCGTCGACTATGGCTACACCTTC. It translates to CSAGGTGGVDYGYTF.

A few counts support this clonotype. The chain recombines TRBV7-8 with TRBJ2-7; D is unresolved. Trimming cost V 4 bases and J 7 bases, with 17 bases left between them. CDR3 length equals 14 residues. Per the germline V gene, CDR1 is SGHVS and CDR2 is FQNEAQ. CDR3 sequence reads: CASSSSPQLWEQYF. The CDR3 bases are TGTGCCAGCAGCTCTTCACCCCAGTTGTGGGAGCAGTACTTC.

V and J are TRBV3-1 and TRBJ2-5; 9 positions match TRBD2. J was trimmed by 11 bases and V by 0 bases; bases with no gene match: 25. The CDR3 is 20 amino acids. CDR1 LGHDT and CDR2 YNNKEL come from the germline V gene (reference sequence). CDR3 loop: CASSQDPMVERGVSYNGQYF. CDR3 nucleotides: TGTGCCAGCAGCCAAGATCCGATGGTCGAGCGGGGGGTGTCCTACAATGGGCAGTACTTC.

This clonotype was counted only a few times. This sequence joins TRBV27 and TRBJ2-4, with D maybe TRBD2 (5 bases). From germline, CDR1 is MNHEY and CDR2 SMNVEV (reference sequence). This CDR3 has 15 residues. V was cut by 5 bases and J by 0 bases, with 11 bases left in between. As DNA, the CDR3 is TGTGCCAGCAGTGAGGGAGCGATAGCCAAAAACATTCAGTACTTC. Residues: CASSEGAIAKNIQYF.

This clonotype turned up a few times. This chain uses TRBV6-2 or TRBV6-3 with TRBJ2-5; tentatively, D is TRBD1 (6 bases). From germline, CDR1 is MNHEY and CDR2 SVGEGT. This CDR3 region has 14 residues. Trimming shortened V by 6 bases and J by 5 bases, and 16 bases separated the two germline ends. The CDR3 spells CASSLFRGEETQYF. DNA of the CDR3: TGTGCCAGCAGCCTATTCAGGGGTGAGGAGACCCAGTACTTC.

The chain combines TRBV27 with TRBJ2-1, with 10 bases aligning to TRBD2. The V gene end was trimmed by 3 bases and the J gene end by 2 bases; junction bases not matched to a gene: 7. The germline V gene encodes CDR1 MNHEY and CDR2 SMNVEV (reference sequence). The CDR3 contains 17 residues. In DNA form, the CDR3 reads TGTGCCAGCAGTTTCCGAGCGGGACTAGCGACCTACAATGAGCAGTTCTTC. Its translation is CASSFRAGLATYNEQFF.

This clonotype occurred once. The chain is built from TRBV20-1 and TRBJ1-2; D not resolved. The CDR3 consists of 14 residues. V was cut by 4 bases and J by 5 bases, with 17 bases left in between. Germline V gives CDR1 DFQATT, CDR2 SNEGSKA (reference sequence). DNA of the CDR3: TGCAGTGCTAACCCCCCGGGAGCCCCATATGGCTACACCTTC. Translation: CSANPPGAPYGYTF.

The rearrangement joins TRBV6-5 to TRBJ2-3; no firm D call. V lost 3 bases and J lost 2, with 18 bases in between. The CDR3 has 17 residues. Germline CDR1 and CDR2: MNHEY and SVGAGI. The CDR3 coding sequence is TGTGCCAGCAGTTATAGAAGGGCCGATTCCTCCACAGATACGCAGTATTTT. Translated: CASSYRRADSSTDTQYF.